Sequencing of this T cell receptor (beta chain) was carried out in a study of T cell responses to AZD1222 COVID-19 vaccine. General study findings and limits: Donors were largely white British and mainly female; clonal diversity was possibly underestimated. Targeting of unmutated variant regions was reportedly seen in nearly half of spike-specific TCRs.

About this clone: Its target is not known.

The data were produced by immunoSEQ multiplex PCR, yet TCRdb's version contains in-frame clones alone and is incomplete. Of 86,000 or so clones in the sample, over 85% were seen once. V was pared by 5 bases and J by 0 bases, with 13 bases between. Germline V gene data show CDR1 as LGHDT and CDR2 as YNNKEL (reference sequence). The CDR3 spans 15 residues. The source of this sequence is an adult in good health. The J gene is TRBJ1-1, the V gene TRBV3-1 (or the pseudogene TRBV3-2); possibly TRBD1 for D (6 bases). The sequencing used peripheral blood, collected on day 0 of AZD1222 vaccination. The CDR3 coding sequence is TGTGCCAGCAGCTTCAGGGACACCATGAACACTGAAGCTTTCTTT. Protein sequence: CASSFRDTMNTEAFF.